Presented here are 7 T cell receptor beta chains from one specimen sequenced in a study of T cells expressing NK-cell markers. TCRdb re-called the 5' RACE reads and gives one entry per CDR3 protein, without DNA. Its listing shows 120,000 to 150,000 distinct CDR3 sequences. The sequencing sample was made of blood T cells: a sorted CD56 or NKG2C T cell subset, CD4+ or CD8+ T cells, or bulk PBMC T cells (not recorded which). The source is a man aged 18 to 30 in good health.

The chain carries TRBV6-2 or TRBV6-3 and TRBJ2-3; TCRdb proposes TRBD1, but this gene call is untestable without DNA. This CDR3 spans 12 amino acids. Germline CDR1 MNHEY, CDR2 SVGEGT. CDR3 region: CASSTLEGTQYF.

This rearrangement joins TRBV11-2 to TRBJ2-5; TCRdb selects TRBD1, and the lack of DNA leaves this call unchecked. CDR1 and CDR2 (germline): SGHAT, FQNNGV. There are 15 residues in the CDR3. CDR3: CASSLARAGGETQYF.

The chain combines TRBV6-2 or TRBV6-3 with TRBJ2-7. The germline V gene has CDR1 MNHEY and CDR2 SVGEGT. CDR3 length: 12 residues. CDR3 loop: CASSYPSLEQYF.

This chain joins TRBV19 and TRBJ2-1. CDR1 is LNHDA, CDR2 SQIVND, per germline (reference sequence). The CDR3 has 16 residues. The CDR3 sequence: CASSTNYWGSYNEQFF.

The rearrangement links TRBV12-3 or TRBV12-4 to TRBJ2-3; TCRdb's assignment of TRBD2 cannot be checked, as there is no DNA. The CDR3 is made up of 15 amino acids. The CDR3 sequence is CASSNSGSGTDTQYF.

The rearrangement uses TRBV9 and TRBJ2-7; TCRdb names TRBD1, which stays unverified in the absence of DNA. The CDR3 has 14 residues. Looked up from germline, CDR1 is SGDLS and CDR2 is YYNGEE. CDR3 amino acids: CASSVGGGVDEQYF.

The J gene is TRBJ2-3, the V gene TRBV24-1; the D call of TRBD1 rests on TCRdb alone, since no DNA is present to check it. Germline CDR1 is KGHDR and CDR2 is SFDVKD. The CDR3 contains 17 residues. The CDR3 reads CATSPTHQGQGEDTQYF.